This T cell receptor (beta chain) was documented in a study of T cell responses to AZD1222 COVID-19 vaccine. Germline CDR1 and CDR2: SNHLY and FYNNEI. The CDR3 is 13 amino acids. The V and J ends lost 6 bases and 1 base respectively, with 9 bases between them. Assay: immunoSEQ multiplex PCR; the TCRdb copy retains only in-frame clones and omits some. Among about 60,000 clones, roughly 80% were seen once, and the ten largest hold under 4.5%. Whole-study results and caveats: Epitopes outside B.1.351 and B.1.1.7 mutated regions reportedly drew nearly half of spike TCRs. In a largely white British group with more females than males, clonal diversity was possibly underestimated.

As to this clone: Its specificity is unknown.

Sequencing used peripheral blood, obtained 28 days after the second AZD1222 dose. The J gene is TRBJ1-2, the V gene TRBV2; D gene ambiguous. This TCR was sampled from an adult who received the AZD1222 COVID-19 vaccine. CDR3 protein: CASRHEFNYGYTF. The DNA for the CDR3 is TGTGCCAGCAGACATGAGTTTAACTATGGCTACACCTTC. The complete variable domain, with remaining parts taken from reference TRBV2 and TRBJ1-2, reads EPEVTQTPSHQVTQMGQEVILRCVPISNHLYFYWYRQILGQKVEFLVSFYNNEISEKSEIFDDQFSVERPDGSNFTLKIRSTKLEDSAMYFCASRHEFNYGYTFGSGTRLTVV.